Following are 30 T cell receptor beta chains from one sample sequenced in a study of blood T cell repertoires in COVID-19. TCRdb's copy holds only in-frame clones and misses some; the assay was immunoSEQ multiplex PCR. The sample gives 25,000 to 30,000 clones, roughly 90% of which show up once; about 3% is in the top ten. The specimen was peripheral blood. The origin of the receptors is a human donor in a cohort sampled during active COVID-19.

The V call is TRBV9, the J call TRBJ2-3; D is ambiguous. Germline V CDR1 and CDR2: SGDLS, YYNGEE. The V end was cut by 0 bases, the J end by 7 bases, with 15 bases between. The CDR3 runs 15 residues. The chain's CDR3 is CASSVATGSMYTQYF. CDR3 nucleotide sequence: TGTGCCAGCAGCGTAGCGACTGGATCGATGTATACGCAGTATTTT.

The chain links TRBV2 to TRBJ2-7; 9 bases are shared with TRBD2. Trimming cost V 3 bases and J 2 bases; bases outside gene matches: 2. Germline loops: CDR1 SNHLY, CDR2 FYNNEI. CDR3 size: 14 residues. CDR3 in DNA: TGTGCCAGCAGTGACTCTAGCGGGACCTACGAGCAGTACTTC. It specifies CASSDSSGTYEQYF.

The genes are TRBV13 and TRBJ1-4; the match to TRBD1 covers 7 bases. Germline trimming cut 5 bases from V and 8 bases from J; bases unmatched to any gene: 8. The CDR3 is 14 amino acids. Germline CDR1 PRHDT, CDR2 FYEKMQ (reference sequence). CDR3 amino acids: CASSTRQGREKLFF. CDR3 bases: TGTGCCAGCAGCACCCGACAGGGTCGGGAAAAACTGTTTTTT. The variable domain in full, completed from reference TRBV13 and TRBJ1-4, reads AAGVIQSPRHLIKEKRETATLKCYPIPRHDTVYWYQQGPGQDPQFLISFYEKMQSDKGSIPDRFSAQQFSDYHSELNMSSLELGDSALYFCASSTRQGREKLFFGSGTQLSVL.

CDR3 sequence: CASSQDPLLQETQYF. The CDR3 DNA reads TGTGCCAGCAGCCAAGATCCACTACTCCAAGAGACCCAGTACTTC. The V gene is TRBV3-1 (or the pseudogene TRBV3-2), the J gene TRBJ2-5; D uncertain. Germline V gene data show CDR1 as LGHDT and CDR2 as YNNKEL (reference sequence). Trimming shortened V by 0 bases and J by 1 base, and 9 bases separated the two germline ends. This CDR3 is 15 amino acids long.

The chain links TRBV5-1 to TRBJ2-7; 7 bases are shared with TRBD1. CDR1 and CDR2 from the germline V gene are SGHRS and YFSETQ. This CDR3 contains 14 residues. Unmatched junction bases numbered 9, after V lost 6 bases and J lost 3 bases. CDR3 sequence: CASTRGTANYEQYF. CDR3 nucleotides: TGCGCCAGCACTAGGGGGACAGCCAACTACGAGCAGTACTTC.

V and J are TRBV5-1 and TRBJ2-2; D is undetermined. The V gene's germline CDR1 is SGHRS and CDR2 YFSETQ. The CDR3 length is 14 residues. V lost 3 bases, J lost 2 bases, and 8 bases lay in between. The CDR3 region is CASSSLINTGELFF. The CDR3 nucleotides read TGCGCCAGCAGCTCACTCATCAACACCGGGGAGCTGTTTTTT.

The genes are TRBV18 and TRBJ2-5; tentatively, D is TRBD2 (6 bases). Germline V gene lookup returns CDR1 KGHSH and CDR2 LQKENI. The V gene lost 2 bases and the J gene lost 3 bases, with 10 bases spanning the gap. This CDR3 is built from 14 residues. CDR3 loop: CASSPWGVEETQYF. Here the CDR3 DNA reads TGTGCCAGCTCACCATGGGGGGTTGAAGAGACCCAGTACTTC.

This clone was picked up one time. The chain links TRBV30 to TRBJ2-3; perhaps TRBD2 as D (6 bases). CDR1 is GTSNPN, CDR2 SVGIG, per germline (reference sequence). Trimming took off 0 bases at V and 3 bases at J, with 13 bases between the two ends. The CDR3 sequence is 15 residues long. The CDR3 sequence is CAWSVASSGTDTQYF. CDR3 nucleotide sequence: TGTGCCTGGAGTGTAGCGAGTAGCGGAACAGATACGCAGTATTTT.

This clone was detected once. CDR3: CASSYGTGDSPLHF. In DNA, the CDR3 is TGTGCCAGCAGCTATGGGACAGGGGATTCACCCCTCCACTTT. The rearrangement joins TRBV7-6 to TRBJ1-6; 10 positions match TRBD1. The trim removed 4 bases at V and 8 bases at J, leaving 2 bases unmatched. Germline V lookup: CDR1 SGHVS, CDR2 FNYEAQ. The CDR3 runs 14 residues.

This chain joins TRBV5-1 and TRBJ2-1; D may be TRBD2 (6 bases). The germline V gene has CDR1 SGHRS and CDR2 YFSETQ. The CDR3 is 23 residues long. Trimming stripped 3 bases from V and 0 bases from J, with 34 bases between. This CDR3 is CASSYGRDRTKSPYLSSYNEQFF. CDR3 in DNA: TGCGCCAGCAGCTACGGGAGAGATAGGACGAAGTCACCCTACCTAAGCTCCTACAATGAGCAGTTCTTC.

This chain links TRBV10-1 with TRBJ2-1, with a tentative D call TRBD2 (6 bases). Germline V CDR1 and CDR2: WNHNN, SYGVQD (reference sequence). V lost 3 bases, J lost 4 bases, and 19 bases lay in between. The CDR3 length is 17 residues. The CDR3 DNA follows: TGCGCCAGCAGTGACCGCTTAAAACGGGAGAGATACAATGAGCAGTTCTTC. It codes for CASSDRLKRERYNEQFF.

The chain couples TRBV18 to TRBJ1-1, with no clear D. This CDR3 contains 14 residues. V was trimmed by 5 bases and J by 0 bases, leaving 10 bases between them. CDR1 and CDR2 from the germline V gene are KGHSH and LQKENI. The CDR3 is CASSASSVNTEAFF. The DNA for the CDR3 is TGTGCCAGCTCAGCTTCCTCAGTGAACACTGAAGCTTTCTTT.

J is TRBJ1-1 and V is TRBV5-4, with D perhaps TRBD1 (6 bases). This CDR3 contains 14 residues. V shed 4 bases and J shed 3 bases, with 13 bases lying between them. The germline gives CDR1 SGHNT, CDR2 YYREEE (reference sequence). The CDR3 is CASSPVGGHTEAFF. CDR3 DNA: TGTGCCAGCAGCCCTGTGGGGGGGCACACTGAAGCTTTCTTT.

CDR3 sequence reads: CASSSRTDTQYF. The CDR3 region has the DNA TGTGCCAGCAGCTCCAGGACAGATACGCAGTATTTT. The chain couples TRBV5-6 to TRBJ2-3; D remains unclear. The CDR3 runs to 12 residues. Trimming cost V 3 bases and J 3 bases, with 5 bases left between them. Germline CDR1 and CDR2: SGHDT and YYEEEE. Combining the CDR3 with reference TRBV5-6 and TRBJ2-3 gives the whole variable domain DAGVTQSPTHLIKTRGQQVTLRCSPKSGHDTVSWYQQALGQGPQFIFQYYEEEERQRGNFPDRFSGHQFPNYSSELNVNALLLGDSALYLCASSSRTDTQYFGPGTRLTVL.

The chain has TRBV28 and TRBJ2-7; D not certain. V was trimmed by 3 bases and J by 1 base, leaving 7 bases between them. The CDR3 sequence is 13 residues long. CDR1 and CDR2 from the germline V gene are MDHEN and SYDVKM. The CDR3 spells CASSLEASYEQYF. CDR3 in DNA: TGTGCCAGCAGTTTGGAAGCGTCCTACGAGCAGTACTTC.

The rearrangement joins TRBV6-6 to TRBJ2-7, with 9 bases fitting TRBD1. The germline CDR1 and CDR2 sequences are MNHNY and SVGAGI (reference sequence). The CDR3 has 15 amino acids. V trimming: 2 bases; J trimming: 3 bases; junction bases outside the gene matches: 5. The CDR3 coding sequence is TGTGCCAGCAGTTACCGTACGGGACAGGGCTACGAGCAGTACTTC. It yields the protein CASSYRTGQGYEQYF.

CDR3 DNA: TGTGCCACCCGGCCGCAGACTACAGATACGCAGTATTTT. Translating gives CATRPQTTDTQYF. The genes are TRBV6-6 and TRBJ2-3; D is uncertain. V shed 10 bases and J shed 3 bases, with 14 bases lying between them. Germline CDR1 reads MNHNY; CDR2 reads SVGAGI (reference sequence). The CDR3 is made up of 13 amino acids.

The chain links TRBV3-1 (or the pseudogene TRBV3-2) to TRBJ1-5, with D possibly TRBD1 on 5 matching bases. Germline CDR1 and CDR2: LGHDT and YNNKEL (reference sequence). Trimming cost V 5 bases and J 0 bases, with 11 bases left between them. This CDR3 region has 15 residues. The CDR3 DNA reads TGTGCCAGCAGCAAGGACACGAATAGCAATCAGCCCCAGCATTTT. Protein sequence: CASSKDTNSNQPQHF.

V gene TRBV25-1 combines with J gene TRBJ1-4, with D perhaps matching TRBD1 (5 bases). Trimming stripped 5 bases from V and 5 bases from J, with 12 bases between. CDR1 and CDR2 from the germline V gene are MGHDK and SYGVNS. The CDR3 extends over 14 amino acids. DNA for the CDR3: TGTGCCAGCAGTAGGACACTCGGAAATGAAAAACTGTTTTTT. Amino acid sequence: CASSRTLGNEKLFF.

The chain carries TRBV30 and TRBJ1-6, with D uncertain. V was trimmed by 2 bases and J by 9 bases, leaving 17 bases between them. Germline loops: CDR1 GTSNPN, CDR2 SVGIG (reference sequence). The CDR3 spans 15 residues. CDR3 sequence: CAWSSGGRGSSPLHF. CDR3 in DNA: TGTGCCTGGAGTAGTGGTGGGCGCGGGTCTTCACCCCTCCACTTT.

The chain is built from TRBV3-1 (or the pseudogene TRBV3-2) and TRBJ2-7, with 8 bases that match TRBD1. From germline, CDR1 is LGHDT and CDR2 YNNKEL (reference sequence). V shed 0 bases, J shed 5 bases, and the junction held 9 bases outside the gene matches. The CDR3 has 16 residues. The DNA for the CDR3 is TGTGCCAGCAGCCAAGATTTAGAGGGACAGGAAGACGAGCAGTACTTC. Protein product: CASSQDLEGQEDEQYF.

The rearrangement links TRBV2 to TRBJ1-2, with a weak D call TRBD1 (6 bases). Between the trimmed V and J ends, which lost 2 bases and 6 bases, there was a span of 13 bases. The CDR3 runs to 14 residues. Germline V gives CDR1 SNHLY, CDR2 FYNNEI. The CDR3 bases are TGTGCCAGCAGTGAATTAGACAGGTTCGATGGCTACACCTTC. It encodes CASSELDRFDGYTF.

The chain is built from TRBV7-9 and TRBJ2-5; D not certain. Germline CDR1 and CDR2: SEHNR and FQNEAQ (reference sequence). The CDR3 has 12 residues. The V and J ends lost 2 bases and 7 bases respectively, with 8 bases between them. The CDR3, as DNA: TGTGCCAGCAGCTTATTCGGTGCGACCCAGTACTTC. Protein product: CASSLFGATQYF. Using reference TRBV7-9 and TRBJ2-5 for the parts outside the CDR3, the full variable domain is DTGVSQNPRHKITKRGQNVTFRCDPISEHNRLYWYRQTLGQGPEFLTYFQNEAQLEKSRLLSDRFSAERPKGSFSTLEIQRTEQGDSAMYLCASSLFGATQYFGPGTRLLVL.

In this sample, this clone turned up once. The chain links TRBV18 to TRBJ1-2; D possibly corresponds to TRBD1 (6 bases). V lost 4 bases to trimming and J lost 0 bases, with 9 bases between them. The CDR3 has 14 residues. The germline CDR1 and CDR2 sequences are KGHSH and LQKENI. CDR3 protein: CASSLRQANYGYTF. For the CDR3, the DNA is TGTGCCAGCTCACTACGACAGGCTAACTATGGCTACACCTTC.

The chain is built from TRBV21-1 and TRBJ2-2; the D call TRBD1 from the table was never checked on the DNA. TRBV21-1 is an annotated pseudogene. This CDR3 is built from 14 residues. DNA of the CDR3: TGTGCCAGCAGCAATGACAGGGAAGACGGGGAGCTGTTTTTT. Amino acids: CASSNDREDGELFF.

The rearrangement uses TRBV7-9 and TRBJ2-1; 10 positions agree with TRBD1. J lost 5 bases, V lost 7 bases, and 5 bases had no gene match. The CDR3 is 14 residues long. Germline CDR1 reads SEHNR; CDR2 reads FQNEAQ (reference sequence). The CDR3 DNA follows: TGTGCCAGCACCATGGACAGGGGGGACAATGAGCAGTTCTTC. It yields the protein CASTMDRGDNEQFF.

The chain uses TRBV2 and TRBJ1-2; the D gene is possibly TRBD1 (6 bases). This CDR3 spans 14 amino acids. Germline V lookup: CDR1 SNHLY, CDR2 FYNNEI. The ends were cut back, 6 bases at V and 5 bases at J, with 16 bases in the middle. The CDR3 DNA reads TGTGCCAGCAGCGGACCGGACAGAACTTATGGCTACACCTTC. It is translated as CASSGPDRTYGYTF.

The chain is built from TRBV18 and TRBJ2-4; tentative D call: TRBD1 (6 bases). The CDR3 consists of 14 residues. The V and J ends lost 3 bases and 4 bases respectively, with 10 bases between them. Germline assignment: CDR1 KGHSH and CDR2 LQKENI. CDR3 loop: CASSPTGMKNIQYF. The CDR3 region has the DNA TGTGCCAGCTCACCGACAGGAATGAAAAACATTCAGTACTTC.

The chain joins TRBV5-1 to TRBJ2-5; 7 positions match TRBD2. The CDR3 totals 15 residues. Germline V CDR1 and CDR2: SGHRS, YFSETQ. The trim removed 2 bases at V and 1 base at J, leaving 5 bases unmatched. Written as DNA, the CDR3 is TGCGCCAGCAGCTTTGCTAGCGGACCCCAAGAGACCCAGTACTTC. Translating it yields CASSFASGPQETQYF. Combining the CDR3 with reference TRBV5-1 and TRBJ2-5 gives the whole variable domain KAGVTQTPRYLIKTRGQQVTLSCSPISGHRSVSWYQQTPGQGLQFLFEYFSETQRNKGNFPGRFSGRQFSNSRSEMNVSTLELGDSALYLCASSFASGPQETQYFGPGTRLLVL.

This chain's CDR3 is CASSLNARGELFF. CDR3 bases: TGTGCCAGCAGCTTAAATGCGAGGGGGGAGCTGTTTTTT. The chain has TRBV7-3 and TRBJ2-2; no firm D call. V shed 1 base and J shed 8 bases, with 8 bases lying between them. Per germline, CDR1 SGHTA and CDR2 FQGTGA. CDR3 length equals 13 residues.